The 2 T cell receptor beta chains below all came from one sample that was sequenced in a study of molecular identifiers for immune sequencing clone quantification. A single record per CDR3 protein comes from TCRdb applying MiXCR to the PCR reads. The profile shows 100,000 or so distinct CDR3 sequences, roughly a fifth of them singletons. The specimen sequenced was naive CD8+ T cells from blood, with Jurkat cell RNA spiked in. As to subset: FACS-sorted CD8+CD4-CCR7+CD45RA+ naive T cells. Every receptor here comes from a human donor in good health. Some libraries in this study had Jurkat cell RNA spiked in.

This clonotype was detected ten times or more. The V call is TRBV29-1, the J call TRBJ2-7, with D unclear. The CDR3 contains 12 residues. In germline, CDR1 is SQVTM, CDR2 ANQGSEA. The V gene lost 1 base and the J gene lost 2 bases, with 6 bases spanning the gap. DNA of the CDR3: TGCAGCGTTGAAGGACCAGCCTACGAGCAGTACTTC. It encodes CSVEGPAYEQYF.

This clonotype was seen at least ten times. The chain couples TRBV19 to TRBJ2-3; 7 bases are shared with TRBD2. The V segment lost 7 bases and the J segment 0 bases; nucleotides outside the gene matches: 7. Per the germline V gene, CDR1 is LNHDA and CDR2 is SQIVND (reference sequence). This CDR3 comprises 15 residues. The DNA of the CDR3 is TGTGCCAGTAAGGCGGGCGGGAGTAGCACAGATACGCAGTATTTT. As protein: CASKAGGSSTDTQYF.